The 2 T cell receptor beta chains listed next were all sequenced from one sample in a study of identical twins. TCRdb reprocessed the 5' RACE reads with MiXCR, giving one entry per CDR3 protein. This table has 640,000 or so distinct CDR3 sequences, less than 7% appearing once. Material for sequencing was naive T cells sorted from blood. The receptors here all came from a man aged 18 to 30 in good health.

The V call is TRBV20-1, the J call TRBJ2-1; D unresolved. With 4 bases removed from V and 3 bases from J, the gap between germline ends came to 13 bases. CDR3 length equals 14 residues. The V gene's germline CDR1 is DFQATT and CDR2 SNEGSKA (reference sequence). The CDR3 DNA sequence: TGCAGTGCTATGTCCCAGGTAGACTACAATGAGCAGTTCTTC. Encoded protein: CSAMSQVDYNEQFF.

A few counts support this clonotype. V is TRBV5-1 and J is TRBJ2-2; 7 bases agree with TRBD2. Germline CDR1 is SGHRS and CDR2 is YFSETQ. CDR3 size: 16 residues. Trimming took 4 bases from V and 4 from J; bases not matched to a gene: 10. The CDR3, as DNA: TGCGCCAGCAGCCCCCGAGCTAGCGGACCCACCGGGGAGCTGTTTTTT. Translation gives CASSPRASGPTGELFF.